These T cell receptor beta chains were read from a single sample in a study of blood T cell repertoires in COVID-19. Assay: immunoSEQ multiplex PCR; the TCRdb copy retains only in-frame clones and omits some. Here the sample spans approximately 240,000 clones, about 89% being singletons. Sequences were obtained from PBMCs or T cells enriched from blood (not recorded which). The receptors originated from a young woman who had recovered from COVID-19. CDR3s include the opening cysteine and the closing phenylalanine or tryptophan. The D gene is left open where the match is weak. A row's size may be missing; if present it is once, few, many or a size class.

J gene: TRBJ1-1
V gene: TRBV28
clone size: once
D gene: NA
CDR3 DNA: TGTGCCAGCATCAGGGGACGTCGCACTGAAGCTTTCTTT
CDR3 protein: CASIRGRRTEAFF

J gene: TRBJ2-1
V gene: TRBV12-2
clone size: NA
D gene: NA
CDR3 DNA: TGTGCAAGTCGCTTAGTGGTCCGGTTCTCCATCCATCCAGGACTAGCGATGCGTGGGAATGAGCAGTTCTTC
CDR3 protein: CASRLVVRFSIHPGLAMRGNEQFF

J gene: TRBJ1-6
V gene: TRBV27
clone size: NA
D gene: NA
CDR3 DNA: TGTGCCAGCAGGAAACAGGGTGCACCCCTCCACTTT
CDR3 protein: CASRKQGAPLHF

J gene: TRBJ2-7
V gene: TRBV29-1
clone size: NA
D gene: TRBD1
CDR3 DNA: TGCAGCGTTAGGACAGGGCGAACCTACGAGCAGTACTTC
CDR3 protein: CSVRTGRTYEQYF

J gene: TRBJ1-2
V gene: TRBV12-3/TRBV12-4
clone size: NA
D gene: NA
CDR3 DNA: TGTGCCAGCAGTTTTCGGGGGAACTATGGCTACACCTTC
CDR3 protein: CASSFRGNYGYTF

J gene: TRBJ1-2
V gene: TRBV29-1
clone size: once
D gene: TRBD1
CDR3 DNA: TGCAGCGCATTGACAGGGGACTATGGCTACACCTTC
CDR3 protein: CSALTGDYGYTF

J gene: TRBJ1-6
V gene: TRBV9
clone size: NA
D gene: TRBD1
CDR3 DNA: TGTGCCAGCAGCGGAGGGGGCTCAAAGGGTTCACCCCTCCACTTT
CDR3 protein: CASSGGGSKGSPLHF

J gene: TRBJ2-7
V gene: TRBV5-1
clone size: NA
D gene: TRBD1
CDR3 DNA: TGCGCCAGCAGCATAGGGACAGGGGGCGAATGGTACGAGCAGTACTTC
CDR3 protein: CASSIGTGGEWYEQYF

J gene: TRBJ2-7
V gene: TRBV5-8
clone size: NA
D gene: TRBD1
CDR3 DNA: TGTGCCAGCAGCCGAGGAGGTCCGGGACAGGGGAACGAGCAGTACTTC
CDR3 protein: CASSRGGPGQGNEQYF

J gene: TRBJ1-6
V gene: TRBV14
clone size: NA
D gene: NA
CDR3 DNA: TGTGCCAGCAGCCGAGGGTTTTTTGATTATTCACCCCTCCACTTT
CDR3 protein: CASSRGFFDYSPLHF

J gene: TRBJ1-2
V gene: TRBV29-1
clone size: few
D gene: TRBD1
CDR3 DNA: TGCAGCGTTCCGCAGGACAGGGGAGGCGGCTACACCTTC
CDR3 protein: CSVPQDRGGGYTF

J gene: TRBJ2-2
V gene: TRBV5-4
clone size: NA
D gene: NA
CDR3 DNA: TGTGCCAGCTCCTTTCAAGGCGGCACCGGGGAGCTGTTTTTT
CDR3 protein: CASSFQGGTGELFF

J gene: TRBJ2-3
V gene: TRBV4-1
clone size: NA
D gene: NA
CDR3 DNA: TGCGCCAGCAGCCAAGAGGAGGGGAGCACAGATACGCAGTATTTT
CDR3 protein: CASSQEEGSTDTQYF

J gene: TRBJ2-7
V gene: TRBV6-5
clone size: few
D gene: TRBD2
CDR3 DNA: TGTGCCAGCAGTCTAGCGGGGGGGACCGTGGACGAGCAGTACTTC
CDR3 protein: CASSLAGGTVDEQYF

J gene: TRBJ1-4
V gene: TRBV5-5
clone size: NA
D gene: NA
CDR3 DNA: TGTGCCAGCAGCTTGGCCCCTACCCTTAGCTTTAATGAAAAACTGTTTTTT
CDR3 protein: CASSLAPTLSFNEKLFF

J gene: TRBJ1-2
V gene: TRBV3-1/TRBV3-2
clone size: once
D gene: NA
CDR3 DNA: TGTGCCAGCAGCCAGATAGGGGAAGGCTACACCTTC
CDR3 protein: CASSQIGEGYTF

J gene: TRBJ2-7
V gene: TRBV28
clone size: NA
D gene: TRBD2
CDR3 DNA: TGTGCCAGCAGTAACCCTCGACTAGCGGGAGTAGGCGAGCAGTACTTC
CDR3 protein: CASSNPRLAGVGEQYF

J gene: TRBJ1-3
V gene: TRBV5-8
clone size: NA
D gene: TRBD1
CDR3 DNA: TGTGCCAGCAGACCCGCCGGGGGACAGCCTGATGGAAACACCATATATTTT
CDR3 protein: CASRPAGGQPDGNTIYF

J gene: TRBJ1-1
V gene: TRBV7-9
clone size: NA
D gene: TRBD1
CDR3 DNA: TGTGCCAGCAGCTTAGATGGGACAGGGCGCACTGAAGCTTTCTTT
CDR3 protein: CASSLDGTGRTEAFF

J gene: TRBJ1-2
V gene: TRBV18
clone size: NA
D gene: TRBD1
CDR3 DNA: TGTGCCAGCTCACAGCCGGGACAGGGATATCACTATGGCTACACCTTC
CDR3 protein: CASSQPGQGYHYGYTF

J gene: TRBJ2-3
V gene: TRBV7-7
clone size: NA
D gene: NA
CDR3 DNA: TGTGCTAGCAGCCCCGGGACAAATGGTCCAGATACGCAGTATTTT
CDR3 protein: CASSPGTNGPDTQYF

J gene: TRBJ1-4
V gene: TRBV20-1
clone size: NA
D gene: TRBD1
CDR3 DNA: TGCAGTGCTAGTCCGGGACAGGGGAACAATGAAAAACTGTTTTTT
CDR3 protein: CSASPGQGNNEKLFF

J gene: TRBJ2-3
V gene: TRBV5-1
clone size: NA
D gene: TRBD2
CDR3 DNA: TGCGCCAGCAGCTTGGCCAGCGGGAGTCGAGATACGCAGTATTTT
CDR3 protein: CASSLASGSRDTQYF

J gene: TRBJ2-7
V gene: TRBV6-2/TRBV6-3
clone size: NA
D gene: TRBD2
CDR3 DNA: TGTGCCAGCAGCCCCGTTGGGAGGGGAGACGAGCAGTACTTC
CDR3 protein: CASSPVGRGDEQYF

J gene: TRBJ1-4
V gene: TRBV29-1
clone size: NA
D gene: NA
CDR3 DNA: TGCAGCGTTGGAGGGGGAGGGCGCGAAAAACTGTTTTTT
CDR3 protein: CSVGGGGREKLFF

J gene: TRBJ2-3
V gene: TRBV3-1/TRBV3-2
clone size: NA
D gene: NA
CDR3 DNA: TGTGCCAGCAGCCAAGTCCCCCCCGGTACGCAGTATTTT
CDR3 protein: CASSQVPPGTQYF

J gene: TRBJ1-2
V gene: TRBV27
clone size: NA
D gene: NA
CDR3 DNA: TGTGCCAGCAGCCCCGGCCCGGGGTCTAACTATGGCTACACCTTC
CDR3 protein: CASSPGPGSNYGYTF

J gene: TRBJ2-3
V gene: TRBV24-1
clone size: NA
D gene: NA
CDR3 DNA: TGTGCCACCAACCTAGGGGGGGGCACAGATACGCAGTATTTT
CDR3 protein: CATNLGGGTDTQYF

J gene: TRBJ2-7
V gene: TRBV28
clone size: NA
D gene: NA
CDR3 DNA: TGTGCCAGTACAGGGATTTACTACGAGCAGTACTTC
CDR3 protein: CASTGIYYEQYF

J gene: TRBJ1-2
V gene: TRBV27
clone size: NA
D gene: NA
CDR3 DNA: TGTGCCAGCAGTTTGGTAGGGGGAGAGAACTATGGCTACACCTTC
CDR3 protein: CASSLVGGENYGYTF

J gene: TRBJ1-4
V gene: TRBV28
clone size: NA
D gene: NA
CDR3 DNA: TGTGCCAGCTCACAACAGCTACTTAATGAAAAACTGTTTTTT
CDR3 protein: CASSQQLLNEKLFF

J gene: TRBJ2-3
V gene: TRBV7-3
clone size: NA
D gene: NA
CDR3 DNA: TGTGCCAGCAGCCCCCGGAGGGGCACAGATACGCAGTATTTT
CDR3 protein: CASSPRRGTDTQYF

J gene: TRBJ2-4
V gene: TRBV3-1/TRBV3-2
clone size: NA
D gene: TRBD1
CDR3 DNA: TGTGCCAGCAGCCAATCGACCCCCCCTGACAGGGGTGAGGGCAAAAACATTCAGTACTTC
CDR3 protein: CASSQSTPPDRGEGKNIQYF

J gene: TRBJ1-2
V gene: TRBV10-3
clone size: NA
D gene: TRBD1
CDR3 DNA: TGTGCCTTTTGGACAGGGGGAATATATGGCTACACCTTC
CDR3 protein: CAFWTGGIYGYTF

J gene: TRBJ1-1
V gene: TRBV15
clone size: NA
D gene: NA
CDR3 DNA: TGTGCCACCAGCAGAGAGGATGGCGGAAACAAAGCTTTCTTT
CDR3 protein: CATSREDGGNKAFF

J gene: TRBJ1-4
V gene: TRBV19
clone size: NA
D gene: NA
CDR3 DNA: TGTGCCAGTAGTATAAGAGGGGGAAAACTGTTTTTT
CDR3 protein: CASSIRGGKLFF

J gene: TRBJ1-2
V gene: TRBV7-2
clone size: NA
D gene: NA
CDR3 DNA: TGTGCCAGCAGCGACAGGCAGTCCCCTTATGGCTACACCTTC
CDR3 protein: CASSDRQSPYGYTF

J gene: TRBJ1-2
V gene: TRBV29-1
clone size: NA
D gene: NA
CDR3 DNA: TGCAGCGTTGAAGCCAGACAGTACTCTAACTATGGCTACACCTTC
CDR3 protein: CSVEARQYSNYGYTF

J gene: TRBJ1-1
V gene: TRBV29-1
clone size: NA
D gene: TRBD1
CDR3 DNA: TGCAGCGTTGAACTGGGGGACAGGGCCATGAACACTGAAGCTTTCTTT
CDR3 protein: CSVELGDRAMNTEAFF

J gene: TRBJ1-4
V gene: TRBV6-5
clone size: NA
D gene: NA
CDR3 DNA: TGTGCCAGCAGACCCCCGGCGGGGCGAGAGGAAAAACTGTTTTTT
CDR3 protein: CASRPPAGREEKLFF

J gene: TRBJ1-4
V gene: TRBV7-2
clone size: once
D gene: NA
CDR3 DNA: TGTGCCAGCAGCTTATTTCAGCCTAGGGGTGAAAAACTGTTTTTT
CDR3 protein: CASSLFQPRGEKLFF